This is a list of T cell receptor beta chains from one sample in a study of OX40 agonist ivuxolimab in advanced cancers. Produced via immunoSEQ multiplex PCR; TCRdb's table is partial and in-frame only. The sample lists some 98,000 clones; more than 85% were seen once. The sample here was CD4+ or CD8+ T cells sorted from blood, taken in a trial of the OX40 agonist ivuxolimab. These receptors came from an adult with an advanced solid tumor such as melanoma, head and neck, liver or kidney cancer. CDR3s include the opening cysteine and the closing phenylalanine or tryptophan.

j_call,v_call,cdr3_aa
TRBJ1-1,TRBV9,CASSPWDGSRTEAFF
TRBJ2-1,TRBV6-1,CASSEDQGFYNEQFF
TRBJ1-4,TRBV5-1,CASSTSGTGSEKLFF
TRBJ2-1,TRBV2,CASSELGNEQFF
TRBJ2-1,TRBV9,CASSPRLAGSSYNEQFF
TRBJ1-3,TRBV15,CATSRDGSGGGRNTIYF
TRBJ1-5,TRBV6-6,CAVRARRDQPQHF
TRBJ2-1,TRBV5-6,CASSLALQRGGNNEQFF
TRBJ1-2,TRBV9,CASSAGTGYYGYTF
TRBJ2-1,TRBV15,CATSRDSGRLAGSPFENEQFF
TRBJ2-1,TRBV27,CATRRLQGSYNEQFF
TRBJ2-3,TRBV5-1,CASSLSSTDTQYF
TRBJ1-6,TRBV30,CAWTRWAVSYNSPLHF
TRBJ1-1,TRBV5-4,CASSDTAGNTEAFF
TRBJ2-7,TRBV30,CAWRVSYEQYF
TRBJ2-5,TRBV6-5,CASSWGSQETQYF
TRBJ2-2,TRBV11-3,CASSFHPWDRELFF
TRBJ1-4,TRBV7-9,CASSRGLANEKLFF
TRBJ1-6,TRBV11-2,CASSSQGRGNSPLHF
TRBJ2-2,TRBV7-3,CASSLTGELFF
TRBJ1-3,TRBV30,CAWSVQVNTIYF
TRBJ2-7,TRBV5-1,CASSGGPFSSSYEQYF
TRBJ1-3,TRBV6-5,CASSPRAGNTIYF
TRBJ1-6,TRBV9,CASSKGSNSPLHF
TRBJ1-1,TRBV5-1,CASSLVGTENTEAFF
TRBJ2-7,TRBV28,CASSLPDRVKQYF
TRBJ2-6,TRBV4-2,CASSRTGRVFSGANVLTF
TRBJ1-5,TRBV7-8,CASSLVGGPGQGLNQPQHF
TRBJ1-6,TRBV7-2,CASSLVGNSPLHF
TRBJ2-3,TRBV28,CASKFPSTDTQYF
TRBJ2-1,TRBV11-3,CASSLGGDNEQFF
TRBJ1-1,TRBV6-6,CASSRGQGANTEAFF
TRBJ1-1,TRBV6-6,CASSYSMNTEAFF
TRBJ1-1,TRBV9,CASSVGIPNTEAFF
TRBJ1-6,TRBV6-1,CASMTAGNSPLHF
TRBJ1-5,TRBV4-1,CASSQGLIGFQPQHF
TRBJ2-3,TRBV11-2,CASSLRGIGDTQYF
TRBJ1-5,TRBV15,CATSGGQAYSNQPQHF